These T cell receptor beta chains were read from a single sample in a study of T-cell memory formation after mild COVID-19. Each CDR3 protein is one row after TCRdb ran MiXCR on the 5' RACE reads. Here the sample spans 150,000 to 200,000 distinct CDR3 sequences, 30% to 35% being singletons. Specimen: PBMCs or a T cell subset sorted from them (not recorded which). The receptors were sampled from an adult woman who had mild COVID-19 (a few samples of this study predate the infection). Cell type and time point are not known. CDR3s leave out the opening cysteine and the closing phenylalanine or tryptophan.

V: TRBV7-8; length: 14; J: TRBJ2-1; CDR3: ASSGGKGGFYNEQF
V: TRBV6-5; length: 11; J: TRBJ2-5; CDR3: ASTVPGAETQY
V: TRBV29-1; length: 14; J: TRBJ2-1; CDR3: SVHSPGLAGRNEQF
V: TRBV9; length: 10; J: TRBJ2-3; CDR3: ASSAGADTQY
V: TRBV20-1; length: 14; J: TRBJ2-1; CDR3: SARDRGREGYNEQF
V: TRBV30; length: 11; J: TRBJ2-2; CDR3: ATSTGRAGELF
V: TRBV12-3/TRBV12-4; length: 11; J: TRBJ2-2; CDR3: ASSFGAGELFF
V: TRBV29-1; length: 14; J: TRBJ2-1; CDR3: SVRTSPTSLYNEQF
V: TRBV29-1; length: 12; J: TRBJ2-1; CDR3: SVEPEGRYNEQF
V: TRBV12-3/TRBV12-4; length: 14; J: TRBJ2-1; CDR3: ASSLRTSGKNNEQF
V: TRBV12-3/TRBV12-4; length: 12; J: TRBJ2-7; CDR3: ASSNQDWGYEQY
V: TRBV29-1; length: 11; J: TRBJ2-7; CDR3: SVEWPGIGEQY
V: TRBV29-1; length: 11; J: TRBJ2-7; CDR3: STSIAGDYEQY
V: TRBV10-3; length: 13; J: TRBJ2-1; CDR3: AISVWDRASNEQF
V: TRBV11-2; length: 10; J: TRBJ2-3; CDR3: ASSSSTDTQY
V: TRBV24-1; length: 13; J: TRBJ2-3; CDR3: ATSVRTGGTDTQY
V: TRBV7-9; length: 14; J: TRBJ2-1; CDR3: ASRTTGTGFRNEQF
V: TRBV6-5; length: 14; J: TRBJ2-1; CDR3: ASSQGSSGLNNEQF
V: TRBV12-3/TRBV12-4; length: 11; J: TRBJ1-2; CDR3: ASSFTGQGGYT
V: TRBV7-2; length: 10; J: TRBJ1-1; CDR3: ASSLDRVEAF
V: TRBV14; length: 14; J: TRBJ1-1; CDR3: ASSQSRGLGNTEAF
V: TRBV6-1; length: 14; J: TRBJ2-7; CDR3: ASSEAVDRGHYEQY
V: TRBV3-1; length: 12; J: TRBJ1-6; CDR3: ASSDRDGGSPLH
V: TRBV5-1; length: 16; J: TRBJ2-3; CDR3: ASSSGLAGVPPTDTQY
V: TRBV7-2; length: 10; J: TRBJ2-3; CDR3: ASGDPRDTQY
V: TRBV6-5; length: 13; J: TRBJ2-7; CDR3: ASSLSGTGIYEQY